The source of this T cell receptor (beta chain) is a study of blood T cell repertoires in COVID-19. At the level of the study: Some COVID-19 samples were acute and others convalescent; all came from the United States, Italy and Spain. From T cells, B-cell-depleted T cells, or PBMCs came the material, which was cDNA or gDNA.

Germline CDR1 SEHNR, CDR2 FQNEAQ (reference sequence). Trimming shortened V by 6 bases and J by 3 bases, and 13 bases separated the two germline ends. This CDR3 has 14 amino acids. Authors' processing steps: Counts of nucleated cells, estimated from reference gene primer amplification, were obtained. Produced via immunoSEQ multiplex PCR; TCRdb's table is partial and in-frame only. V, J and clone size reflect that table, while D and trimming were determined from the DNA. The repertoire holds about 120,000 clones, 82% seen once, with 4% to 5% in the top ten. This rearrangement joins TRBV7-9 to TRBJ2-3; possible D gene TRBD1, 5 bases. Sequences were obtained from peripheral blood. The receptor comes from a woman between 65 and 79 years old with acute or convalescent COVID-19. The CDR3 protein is CASRGRVTTDTQYF. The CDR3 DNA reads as TGTGCCAGCAGAGGCAGGGTAACAACAGATACGCAGTATTTT.